One sample yielded the 15 T cell receptor beta chains listed below, sequenced in a study of T cell responses to AZD1222 COVID-19 vaccine. Some clones are missing from TCRdb's copy, which holds only in-frame ones; the method was immunoSEQ multiplex PCR. This table holds roughly 130,000 clones, 80% to 90% found once. The source material was peripheral blood, sampled on day 0 of MenACWY control vaccination. The receptors stem from an adult in good health.

J is TRBJ2-3 and V is TRBV5-1; a possible D gene is TRBD1 (5 bases). The CDR3 runs to 14 residues. Germline loops: CDR1 SGHRS, CDR2 YFSETQ. V was pared by 1 base and J by 4 bases, with 10 bases between. CDR3 coding DNA: TGCGCCAGCAGCTTGTGGGGCAGATCAGATACGCAGTATTTT. Its translation is CASSLWGRSDTQYF. Full variable domain (outside the CDR3, taken from reference TRBV5-1 and TRBJ2-3): KAGVTQTPRYLIKTRGQQVTLSCSPISGHRSVSWYQQTPGQGLQFLFEYFSETQRNKGNFPGRFSGRQFSNSRSEMNVSTLELGDSALYLCASSLWGRSDTQYFGPGTRLTVL.

The DNA of the CDR3 is TGTGCCAGCAGTGACTCGGGCGCGGGCATCGATGAGCAGTTCTTC. Its protein is CASSDSGAGIDEQFF. The gene calls are TRBV6-4 and TRBJ2-1, with a tentative D call TRBD2 (5 bases). With 0 bases removed from V and 8 bases from J, the gap between germline ends came to 14 bases. This CDR3 comprises 15 residues. The germline CDR1 and CDR2 sequences are MRHNA and SNTAGT.

The chain couples TRBV5-4 to TRBJ1-1; D perhaps matches TRBD1 (5 bases). V was clipped by 4 bases and J by 0 bases, with 13 bases between them. Germline V gene lookup returns CDR1 SGHNT and CDR2 YYREEE (reference sequence). The CDR3 is 15 amino acids. Here the CDR3 DNA reads TGTGCCAGCAGCCCATCCCGGGGCTTGAACACTGAAGCTTTCTTT. This codes for CASSPSRGLNTEAFF.

The V call is TRBV5-1, the J call TRBJ1-1; D possibly corresponds to TRBD1 (6 bases). CDR1 SGHRS and CDR2 YFSETQ come from the germline V gene. This CDR3 has 13 amino acids. V was pared by 2 bases and J by 4 bases, with 9 bases between. The CDR3 protein is CASSLQGGTEAFF. CDR3 nucleotides: TGCGCCAGCAGCTTACAGGGCGGCACTGAAGCTTTCTTT.

V usage is TRBV27 and J usage is TRBJ2-2; a weak D match, TRBD1 (5 bases). Trimming stripped 5 bases from V and 6 bases from J, with 10 bases between. The length of the CDR3 is 13 residues. The germline V gene has CDR1 MNHEY and CDR2 SMNVEV (reference sequence). CDR3 in amino acids: CASSPGPAGELFF. CDR3 DNA: TGTGCCAGCAGTCCAGGGCCGGCCGGGGAGCTGTTTTTT.

The V gene is TRBV5-1, the J gene TRBJ2-7; a weak D match, TRBD2 (6 bases). Trimming left V 2 bases short and J 6 bases short, with 18 bases between. Looked up from germline, CDR1 is SGHRS and CDR2 is YFSETQ. CDR3 length: 15 amino acids. The CDR3 here is CASSFSVREEGEQYF. The CDR3 DNA reads TGCGCCAGCAGCTTTTCTGTAAGGGAGGAGGGCGAGCAGTACTTC. The whole variable domain, remainder taken from reference TRBV5-1 and TRBJ2-7, is KAGVTQTPRYLIKTRGQQVTLSCSPISGHRSVSWYQQTPGQGLQFLFEYFSETQRNKGNFPGRFSGRQFSNSRSEMNVSTLELGDSALYLCASSFSVREEGEQYFGPGTRLTVT.

Remarks on this clone: The same CDR3 arises from other DNA sequences in this sample as well. The CDR3 loop reads CASSLGGSMNTEAFF. CDR3 nucleotide sequence: TGTGCCAGCAGCTTGGGAGGCAGCATGAACACTGAAGCTTTCTTT. The gene calls are TRBV5-4 and TRBJ1-1; D is unresolved. The CDR3 has 15 residues. Between the trimmed V and J ends, which lost 0 bases and 0 bases, there was a span of 9 bases. Germline CDR1 reads SGHNT; CDR2 reads YYREEE (reference sequence). The variable domain in full, with the rest retrieved from reference TRBV5-4 and TRBJ1-1, is ETGVTQSPTHLIKTRGQQVTLRCSSQSGHNTVSWYQQALGQGPQFIFQYYREEENGRGNFPPRFSGLQFPNYSSELNVNALELDDSALYLCASSLGGSMNTEAFFGQGTRLTVV.

This clone was counted between two and nine times. V and J are TRBV12-3 or TRBV12-4 and TRBJ2-7; D gene uncertain. The length of the CDR3 is 13 residues. V was trimmed by 5 bases and J by 0 bases, leaving 8 bases between them. The CDR3 spells CASSPPGSYEQYF. The CDR3 bases are TGTGCCAGCAGTCCACCGGGCTCCTACGAGCAGTACTTC.

The chain combines TRBV10-3 with TRBJ1-2; D call uncertain. This CDR3 spans 12 amino acids. V was cut by 10 bases and J by 6 bases, with 15 bases left in between. Germline values: CDR1 ENHRY, CDR2 SYGVKD. Here the CDR3 reads CATRGPVDGYTF. As DNA, the CDR3 is TGTGCCACCCGAGGCCCGGTAGATGGCTACACCTTC.

The rearrangement joins TRBV5-6 to TRBJ1-1; D ambiguous. Germline loops: CDR1 SGHDT, CDR2 YYEEEE. The CDR3 has 14 residues. V gave up 1 base and J gave up 0 bases, with 7 bases separating them. The CDR3 loop reads CASSLWQVNTEAFF. In DNA form, the CDR3 reads TGTGCCAGCAGCTTGTGGCAGGTGAACACTGAAGCTTTCTTT. Supplemented by reference TRBV5-6 and TRBJ1-1, the full variable domain reads DAGVTQSPTHLIKTRGQQVTLRCSPKSGHDTVSWYQQALGQGPQFIFQYYEEEERQRGNFPDRFSGHQFPNYSSELNVNALLLGDSALYLCASSLWQVNTEAFFGQGTRLTVV.

The rearrangement links TRBV7-9 to TRBJ1-6, with D hard to call. The V and J ends lost 2 bases and 0 bases respectively, with 8 bases between them. Germline loops: CDR1 SEHNR, CDR2 FQNEAQ (reference sequence). The CDR3 is 16 amino acids. The CDR3 nucleotides read TGTGCCAGCAGCTTATTCGGGAGCTCCTATAATTCACCCCTCCACTTT. It translates to CASSLFGSSYNSPLHF. Full variable domain (outside the CDR3, taken from reference TRBV7-9 and TRBJ1-6): DTGVSQNPRHKITKRGQNVTFRCDPISEHNRLYWYRQTLGQGPEFLTYFQNEAQLEKSRLLSDRFSAERPKGSFSTLEIQRTEQGDSAMYLCASSLFGSSYNSPLHFGNGTRLTVT.

The chain uses TRBV19 and TRBJ2-2; D is perhaps TRBD1 or TRBD2 (5 bases each). V was trimmed by 6 bases and J by 1 base, leaving 36 bases between them. Germline V gene lookup returns CDR1 LNHDA and CDR2 SQIVND (reference sequence). The CDR3 has 23 residues. For the CDR3, the DNA is TGTGCCAGTAGGGGGGTGCTTGTGGGGCTAGTCGGGAATCGAACTTTGAACACCGGGGAGCTGTTTTTT. This translates into CASRGVLVGLVGNRTLNTGELFF.

The rearrangement uses TRBV19 and TRBJ2-1, with 15 bases matching TRBD2. Trimming at V came to 10 bases and at J to 7 bases, leaving 8 bases not matched to a gene. Per the germline V gene, CDR1 is LNHDA and CDR2 is SQIVND (reference sequence). The length of the CDR3 is 15 residues. Written as DNA, the CDR3 is TGTGCCACCTCGGGACTAGCGGGAGGAGTAAATGAGCAGTTCTTC. Translated: CATSGLAGGVNEQFF. The complete variable domain, with remaining parts taken from reference TRBV19 and TRBJ2-1, reads DGGITQSPKYLFRKEGQNVTLSCEQNLNHDAMYWYRQDPGQGLRLIYYSQIVNDFQKGDIAEGYSVSREKKESFPLTVTSAQKNPTAFYLCATSGLAGGVNEQFFGPGTRLTVL.

This chain connects TRBV5-4 to TRBJ2-7; D is unclear. The CDR3 length is 12 residues. The V gene lost 5 bases and the J gene lost 2 bases, with 8 bases spanning the gap. CDR1 and CDR2 (germline): SGHNT, YYREEE (reference sequence). The CDR3 loop reads CASRGSTYEQYF. The CDR3 nucleotides read TGTGCCAGCAGAGGCAGCACCTACGAGCAGTACTTC.

J is TRBJ2-7 and V is TRBV18; D unresolved. Trimming pared 2 bases from V and 2 bases from J, leaving 10 bases between. The CDR3 extends over 14 amino acids. CDR1 KGHSH and CDR2 LQKENI come from the germline V gene. Here the CDR3 DNA reads TGTGCCAGCTCACCAACCCAGTGGGCCTACGAGCAGTACTTC. This codes for CASSPTQWAYEQYF.